This T cell receptor (beta chain) is from a study of identical twins (dated by TCRdb to about 2016). Looking at the study overall: The study deep-sequenced TCR alpha and beta repertoires from monozygotic twins, unrelated adults of various ages and cord blood to test whether fetal clonotypes persist. To rule out contamination, replicate twin experiments were performed at different times with different library preparation protocols. General findings and caveats noted by the study authors: Invariant T cells such as MAIT and iNKT could partly confound zero-insertion analyses, though diverse VJ usage argued against this for most clonotypes. Out-of-frame TCR alpha sequences shared between twins showed an excess of low generation-probability sequences compared with coincidental sharing between unrelated individuals. Because the same donors could not be followed over many years, conclusions were based on cross-sectional statistical analysis. In beta out-of-frame sequences, excess twin sharing was weaker, because having fewer shared sequences lowered the signal-to-noise ratio. In monozygotic twins, out-of-frame TCR alpha sharing was systematically underestimated by recombination models, although the models agreed with sharing between unrelated individuals. Abundant cord blood beta clonotypes carried fewer insertions; young adult naive repertoires showed a weaker similar trend, while memory repertoires showed none.

To note about this clonotype: What this receptor recognizes is not known. Base qualities are not recorded, but no much larger clone differs from it by a single base.

Every donor was a healthy Caucasian. Relative to germline, V is missing 5 bases and J is missing 3 bases, with 13 bases of the junction outside any gene match. The germline V gene specifies SGHVS as CDR1 and FQNEAQ as CDR2. From cysteine to phenylalanine, the CDR3 is 16 amino acids long. Only the CDR3 part of the read is kept: 48 bases, read in frame from the first base. The library was made by 5' RACE. For sequencing, an Illumina HiSeq 2000 was employed. A universal primer binding site was introduced by template switching, and a unique molecular identifier was present in the final cDNA, enabling accurate counting of TCR cDNA molecules. Specific primers in the conserved constant-segment region were used to synthesize first-strand cDNA for the TCR alpha and beta chains. To control for contamination, each cDNA library was double barcoded with a SMART-Mk sample barcode plus Illumina barcodes. TruSeq adapter sequences and Illumina sample barcodes were added in two successive PCR steps. The TCR alpha and beta cDNA libraries were sequenced on the Illumina HiSeq platform using custom primers. Under the source paper's analysis protocol: Unique molecular identifiers were extracted from raw reads with MiGEC, and CDR3 positions were determined with MiXCR. For each individual, recombination models were inferred using an EM algorithm with the repgenHMM and IGoR tools. Shared clonotype analysis was performed with the tcR package in R, normalizing sharing by the product of cloneset sizes. Out-of-frame nonproductive sequences were analyzed to study raw recombination free of thymic and clonal selection effects. Using fastp at Q25 and MiXCR, TCRdb reprocessed the public reads and kept productive beta chains. Every CDR3 protein is listed once, alongside the most common genes and DNA of its rows. The V and J calls shown here were made by TCRdb, not taken from the authors' results. A total of 1.5 million to 2 million distinct CDR3 sequences appear in this sample, less than 35% of them only once. The ten top clones hold roughly 0.3% of the sample.

This TCR was sampled from a newborn girl in good health. Material: cord blood. The V and J segments used are TRBV7-8 and TRBJ2-7; 7 middle bases align to TRBD2. The CDR3 here reads CASSSKGGKRDYEQYF. Read as DNA, the sequence is TGTGCCAGCAGCAGCAAGGGAGGGAAGAGAGACTACGAGCAGTACTTC.